These 24 T cell receptor beta chains were all obtained from the same sample, sequenced in a study of T-cell reconstitution after alpha-beta-depleted transplantation in children. Unique molecular identifiers featured in how the TCRbeta library was prepared. MiXCR, applied by TCRdb to the PCR reads, yields one record per CDR3 protein. The sample holds 600,000 to 700,000 distinct CDR3 sequences; approximately 15% are singletons and the top ten take 0.8% to 1.1%. This specimen consisted of PBMCs from the stem cell graft donor, obtained from the stem cell graft. Receptors were obtained from a human donor who donated a stem cell graft to a child with acute myeloid leukemia.

The V gene is TRBV20-1, the J gene TRBJ2-5; 8 bases match TRBD2. The CDR3 loop spans 16 amino acids. Germline CDR1 DFQATT, CDR2 SNEGSKA (reference sequence). Losses at the gene ends were 4 bases for V and 5 bases for J; bases not matched to a gene: 15. Here the CDR3 reads CSAINLKLAGTETQYF. The CDR3 DNA reads as TGCAGTGCTATCAACCTTAAATTAGCGGGGACGGAGACCCAGTACTTC.

The chain is built from TRBV5-1 and TRBJ1-1; unclear D gene. Germline V lookup: CDR1 SGHRS, CDR2 YFSETQ. This CDR3 spans 15 amino acids. Trimming took off 0 bases at V and 4 bases at J, with 13 bases between the two ends. The CDR3 is CASSLGREGGTEAFF. In DNA form, the CDR3 reads TGCGCCAGCAGCTTGGGGAGAGAGGGTGGCACTGAAGCTTTCTTT.

This clonotype has ten or more counts. The chain joins TRBV20-1 to TRBJ2-3, with TRBD2 identical over 7 bases. This CDR3 spans 15 amino acids. The V gene's germline CDR1 is DFQATT and CDR2 SNEGSKA (reference sequence). V shed 5 bases and J 4 bases; nucleotides not matched to a gene: 12. CDR3 protein: CSAGRPRGRADTQYF. The CDR3 coding sequence is TGCAGTGCTGGCCGCCCGCGGGGGAGGGCAGATACGCAGTATTTT.

This clonotype was seen a handful of times. V and J are TRBV7-9 and TRBJ1-1, with D maybe TRBD1 (6 bases). Germline assignment: CDR1 SEHNR and CDR2 FQNEAQ (reference sequence). Trimming pared 1 base from V and 0 bases from J, leaving 9 bases between. The CDR3 is 15 residues long. The CDR3 DNA reads TGTGCCAGCAGCTTAGAAACAGGGATGAACACTGAAGCTTTCTTT. It is translated as CASSLETGMNTEAFF.

This clonotype was recorded many times. The chain recombines TRBV20-1 with TRBJ1-1; no reliable D call. Germline CDR1 is DFQATT and CDR2 is SNEGSKA (reference sequence). The CDR3 covers 9 residues. CDR3 loop: CRDSTEAFF. In DNA, the CDR3 is TGCAGGGATTCCACTGAAGCTTTCTTT.

This clonotype was observed at least ten times. The chain employs TRBV5-5 and TRBJ1-1; TRBD1 might be the D (6 bases). The CDR3 spans 13 residues. The germline gives CDR1 SGHKS, CDR2 YYEKEE (reference sequence). V lost 4 bases and J 8 bases, leaving 15 bases between the germline ends. CDR3 in DNA: TGTGCCAGCAGCCAGAGGGGGACACACGAAGCTTTCTTT. Amino acids: CASSQRGTHEAFF.

The table lists this clonotype with a few counts. The CDR3 DNA reads as TGCACCAGCAGGGACTGGGACATGAGGAACGAGCAGTACGTC. Amino acid sequence: CTSRDWDMRNEQYV. This rearrangement joins TRBV27 to TRBJ2-7; D may be TRBD1 or TRBD2 (6 bases each). The CDR3 extends over 14 amino acids. CDR1 and CDR2 from the germline V gene are MNHEY and SMNVEV (reference sequence).

The chain has TRBV24-1 and TRBJ2-2; no clear D. The germline CDR1 and CDR2 sequences are KGHDR and SFDVKD. This CDR3 is built from 14 residues. V gave up 5 bases and J gave up 0 bases, with 6 bases separating them. CDR3 DNA: TGTGCCACCAGTGTGAACGCGAACACCGGGGAGCTGTTTTTT. Translating it yields CATSVNANTGELFF.

The J gene is TRBJ2-5, the V gene TRBV24-1; D is ambiguous. Germline CDR1 and CDR2: KGHDR and SFDVKD. V was trimmed by 0 bases and J by 3 bases, leaving 19 bases between them. The CDR3 is made up of 18 amino acids. The CDR3 loop reads CATSDLETGHLAEETQYF. The DNA of the CDR3 is TGTGCCACCAGTGATTTGGAGACCGGGCACCTGGCAGAAGAGACCCAGTACTTC.

The CDR3: CASSPPFLGQVKYEQYF. The CDR3 DNA reads TGTGCCAGCAGTCCCCCTTTTCTAGGACAGGTAAAGTACGAGCAGTACTTC. This chain connects TRBV12-3 or TRBV12-4 to TRBJ2-7, with 7 bases aligning to TRBD1. V was pared by 5 bases and J by 4 bases, with 17 bases of the junction left unmatched. The CDR3 covers 17 residues.

The rearrangement uses TRBV5-6 and TRBJ1-2; no firm D call. Trimming pared 1 base from V and 7 bases from J, leaving 5 bases between. The CDR3 runs to 11 residues. Germline V CDR1 and CDR2: SGHDT, YYEEEE. Written as DNA, the CDR3 is TGTGCCAGCAGCTTGTTAGCTGGCTACACCTTC. Protein sequence: CASSLLAGYTF.

J is TRBJ1-1 and V is TRBV7-9; the D is unclear. CDR3 length: 12 residues. Trimming took 11 bases from V and 0 from J, leaving 10 bases between them. Germline CDR1 is SEHNR and CDR2 is FQNEAQ (reference sequence). In DNA form, the CDR3 reads TGTGCCCTAATCAGCCTGAACACTGAAGCTTTCTTT. Residues: CALISLNTEAFF.

The chain has TRBV7-2 and TRBJ2-7; tentative D call: TRBD1 (5 bases). Germline values: CDR1 SGHTA, CDR2 FQGNSA. The CDR3 runs 14 residues. V gave up 4 bases and J gave up 2 bases, with 12 bases separating them. The DNA for the CDR3 is TGTGCCAGCAGCTCACCTGACAGTCCCTACGAGCAGTACTTC. Protein sequence: CASSSPDSPYEQYF.

The chain is built from TRBV28 and TRBJ1-2, with D perhaps TRBD1 (5 bases). The CDR3 covers 14 residues. V gave up 2 bases and J gave up 2 bases, with 9 bases separating them. Germline-derived CDR1 and CDR2 are MDHEN and SYDVKM. The CDR3 coding sequence is TGTGCCAGCAGTTTACGGGACCTCAACTATGGCTACACCTTC. Its protein product is CASSLRDLNYGYTF.

This clonotype was picked up a small number of times. The chain combines TRBV20-1 with TRBJ1-1; D call uncertain. Germline loops: CDR1 DFQATT, CDR2 SNEGSKA (reference sequence). V was pared by 3 bases and J by 3 bases, with 5 bases between. This CDR3 comprises 11 residues. CDR3 amino acids: CSARVDTEAFF. The CDR3 nucleotides read TGCAGTGCTAGGGTTGACACTGAAGCTTTCTTT.

The chain has TRBV6-1 and TRBJ2-5, with TRBD1 matching 7 bases. The germline CDR1 and CDR2 sequences are MNHNS and SASEGT. This CDR3 spans 14 amino acids. Trimming took 6 bases from V and 2 from J; bases not matched to a gene: 6. CDR3 sequence: CASSADRVQETQYF. CDR3 in DNA: TGTGCCAGCAGCGCCGACAGGGTACAAGAGACCCAGTACTTC.

This clonotype was recorded a few times. This chain joins TRBV5-1 and TRBJ2-1; TRBD2 matches 10 bases. CDR1 is SGHRS and CDR2 is YFSETQ in the germline V gene. After removal of 0 bases from V and 7 bases from J, the junction contained 7 bases not matched to a gene. The CDR3 is 16 amino acids. The chain's CDR3 is CASSLVISGGANEQFF. The CDR3 DNA sequence: TGCGCCAGCAGCTTGGTAATCAGCGGGGGGGCTAATGAGCAGTTCTTC.

This clonotype was found many times. The J gene is TRBJ1-4, the V gene TRBV4-2; D gene uncertain. Between the trimmed V and J ends, which lost 6 bases and 0 bases, there was a span of 8 bases. Germline CDR1 reads LGHNA; CDR2 reads YNFKEQ. CDR3 length equals 14 residues. The CDR3, as DNA: TGTGCCAGCAGAGTAAGGGCAACTAATGAAAAACTGTTTTTT. It is translated as CASRVRATNEKLFF.

This clonotype occurred many times. The chain employs TRBV29-1 and TRBJ1-2; D might be TRBD1 (5 bases). The germline V gene encodes CDR1 SQVTM and CDR2 ANQGSEA. This CDR3 spans 11 amino acids. Trimming took 6 bases from V and 5 from J, leaving 10 bases between them. The CDR3 bases are TGCAGCGTAAGGCAGGGTTATGGCTACACCTTC. As protein: CSVRQGYGYTF.

The chain links TRBV7-2 to TRBJ2-3; possibly TRBD2 for D (7 bases). The CDR3 runs 16 residues. V lost 4 bases to trimming and J lost 0 bases, with 14 bases between them. The germline V gene encodes CDR1 SGHTA and CDR2 FQGNSA. The CDR3 here is CASSYGGPASTDTQYF. The CDR3 bases are TGTGCCAGCAGCTACGGGGGGCCAGCGAGCACAGATACGCAGTATTTT.

The chain carries TRBV10-3 and TRBJ2-2, with 9 bases aligning to TRBD2. Germline V gene lookup returns CDR1 ENHRY and CDR2 SYGVKD. There are 17 residues in the CDR3. V lost 2 bases and J lost 5; bases outside the gene matches: 9. CDR3 in amino acids: CAISELGLALDTGELFF. DNA of the CDR3: TGTGCCATCAGTGAGCTTGGACTAGCGTTGGATACCGGGGAGCTGTTTTTT.

The V gene is TRBV27, the J gene TRBJ2-4, with D possibly being TRBD1 (6 bases). Germline CDR1 reads MNHEY; CDR2 reads SMNVEV (reference sequence). The CDR3 is made up of 12 amino acids. This chain's CDR3 is CAGAEAKNIQYF. The DNA for the CDR3 is TGTGCGGGGGCAGAGGCCAAAAACATTCAGTACTTC.

This chain joins TRBV5-1 and TRBJ2-1; 9 positions agree with TRBD2. Germline V lookup: CDR1 SGHRS, CDR2 YFSETQ. CDR3 size: 16 residues. Trimming at V came to 5 bases and at J to 8 bases, leaving 14 bases not matched to a gene. CDR3 sequence: CASRNHGLAPWDEQFF. CDR3 coding DNA: TGCGCCAGCAGGAACCACGGACTAGCGCCTTGGGATGAGCAGTTCTTC. Variable domain in full (rest from reference TRBV5-1 and TRBJ2-1): KAGVTQTPRYLIKTRGQQVTLSCSPISGHRSVSWYQQTPGQGLQFLFEYFSETQRNKGNFPGRFSGRQFSNSRSEMNVSTLELGDSALYLCASRNHGLAPWDEQFFGPGTRLTVL.

The gene calls are TRBV5-1 and TRBJ2-4; no firm D call. Germline-derived CDR1 and CDR2 are SGHRS and YFSETQ. CDR3 size: 14 residues. V lost 0 bases and J 1 base, leaving 5 bases between the germline ends. This chain's CDR3 is CASSLGRAKNIQYF. The CDR3 DNA reads TGCGCCAGCAGCTTGGGTAGGGCCAAAAACATTCAGTACTTC.